This T cell receptor (beta chain) came from a study of blood T cells in healthy people across ages. Primers used in a second PCR of roughly 6 to 11 cycles were a sample-barcoded 5' primer and a J-beta primer mix. Template switching added a 12-random-nucleotide identifier to every cDNA molecule. Every sample gave at least 3 million paired-end reads containing CDR3. TCRdb reprocessed the 5' RACE reads via MiXCR and lists one record per CDR3 protein. The sample carries about 1.8 million distinct CDR3 sequences, about 50% recorded once. After removal of 1 base from V and 4 bases from J, the junction contained 19 bases not matched to a gene. From germline, CDR1 is LGHNA and CDR2 YSLEER. There are 20 residues in the CDR3. Donors were healthy Caucasian individuals from Russia aged roughly 6 to 90.

The receptor comes from a woman aged 40 to 50 in good health. Sequenced sample: blood. The rearrangement links TRBV4-3 to TRBJ1-2; 9 nucleotides agree with TRBD1. CDR3 sequence reads: CASSQVPSRDRVVRTYGYTF. As DNA, the CDR3 is TGCGCCAGCAGCCAAGTGCCCAGCCGGGACAGGGTCGTAAGGACCTATGGCTACACCTTC.